Reported below is one T cell receptor (beta chain). Its specificity is unknown. With 3 bases removed from V and 5 bases from J, the gap between germline ends came to 7 bases. The CDR3 runs to 12 residues. Germline assignment: CDR1 SGDLS and CDR2 YYNGEE. The source of the sample is a study of T cell responses to AZD1222 COVID-19 vaccine. General observations from the study: The donor group comprised mostly white British people and more females; the analysis possibly underestimated clonal diversity. After two AZD1222 doses, spike-specific TCR breadth and depth rose versus day 0.

Generated by immunoSEQ multiplex PCR, the TCRdb table keeps only in-frame clones and is missing some. The sample consists of roughly 150,000 clones, approximately 93% of them appearing once. This sequence was found in an adult who received the AZD1222 COVID-19 vaccine. The chain is built from TRBV9 and TRBJ2-3; D gene ambiguous. This specimen was peripheral blood, taken 28 days after the second AZD1222 dose. CDR3 in DNA: TGTGCCAGCAGCGCCAAGGGAGATACGCAGTATTTT. Amino acids: CASSAKGDTQYF.